This is a list of T cell receptor beta chains from one sample in a study of B cell selection in AIRE deficiency. Profiled with immunoSEQ multiplex PCR; TCRdb holds only in-frame clones, not every one. The data show under 30,000 clones, 95% to 98% seen once. Sequencing was done on a sample of conventional CD4+ T cells sorted from PBMCs. These receptors all stem from a human donor with AIRE deficiency. CDR3s include the opening cysteine and the closing phenylalanine or tryptophan. D genes are given only for firm matches. Clone size is not always given. Where it is, it says once, few, many or a class for expanded clones.

D gene	clone size	CDR3 length	V gene	J gene	CDR3 DNA	CDR3 protein
.	.	13	TRBV5-5	TRBJ2-3	TGTGCCAGCAGCTTGACATGGGAAGATACGCAGTATTTT	CASSLTWEDTQYF
.	.	17	TRBV28	TRBJ2-1	TGTGCCAGCAGTTTAATTTGGGGGAGTAGCGGTTACAATGAGCAGTTCTTC	CASSLIWGSSGYNEQFF
.	few	13	TRBV7-9	TRBJ1-2	TGTGCCAGCAGCCCTGCCCACAGCTATGGCTACACCTTC	CASSPAHSYGYTF
.	.	14	TRBV6-4	TRBJ2-1	TGTGCCAGCAGTGCCGGACTGGGAATTGCGGAGCAGTTCTTC	CASSAGLGIAEQFF
.	.	11	TRBV19	TRBJ2-1	TGTGCCACCGCATCCTACAATGAGCAGTTCTTC	CATASYNEQFF
.	.	13	TRBV28	TRBJ2-6	TGTGCCAGCAGTTTACCCGGGGCCAACGTCCTGACTTTC	CASSLPGANVLTF
TRBD2	.	20	TRBV30	TRBJ2-3	TGTGCCTGGAGTTCCATTCGACTCTTCGTTAGCGGGAGAGAGGAAGATACGCAGTATTTT	CAWSSIRLFVSGREEDTQYF
.	few	11	TRBV29-1	TRBJ2-1	TGCAGCGGGAGCAGGGGTAATGAGCAGTTCTTC	CSGSRGNEQFF
.	once	15	TRBV6-5	TRBJ1-3	TGTGCCAGCAGTTACTACCGGGACGGTGGAAACACCATATATTTT	CASSYYRDGGNTIYF
.	once	14	TRBV30	TRBJ2-7	TGTGCCTGTACATCTAGGGGGACGGCCTACGAGCAGTACTTC	CACTSRGTAYEQYF
.	few	17	TRBV5-1	TRBJ1-2	TGCGCCAGCAGTTTGAATAGGGTTGCGGTCGCCAACTATGGCTACACCTTC	CASSLNRVAVANYGYTF
TRBD1	.	14	TRBV9	TRBJ1-6	TGTGCCAGCAGCGCCCGACAGGGCGCATCACCCCTCCACTTT	CASSARQGASPLHF
.	.	13	TRBV10-1	TRBJ2-1	TGCGCCAGCAGTGGAGGGTCCTACAATGAGCAGTTCTTC	CASSGGSYNEQFF
.	.	13	TRBV30	TRBJ1-1	TGTGCCTGGAGTGCCCCCCGGTGGACTGAAGCTTTCTTT	CAWSAPRWTEAFF
TRBD2	.	16	TRBV28	TRBJ2-5	TGTGCCAGCAGTTCCCCGGGACTAGCGGATCAAGAGACCCAGTACTTC	CASSSPGLADQETQYF
.	.	18	TRBV12-5	TRBJ2-2	.	CASGSTLGRGYNTGELFF
.	.	13	TRBV11-3	TRBJ1-1	TGTGCCAGCAGCTTAGGTCCCGATCAGGGGGCTTTCTTT	CASSLGPDQGAFF
TRBD2	.	13	TRBV6-6	TRBJ2-7	TGTGCCAGCAACCCGGGACTAAACTACGAGCAGTACTTC	CASNPGLNYEQYF
TRBD2	.	14	TRBV9	TRBJ2-1	TGTGCCAGCAGCGTAGGGCTAGCGGGAGATGAGCAGTTCTTC	CASSVGLAGDEQFF
.	.	13	TRBV4-1	TRBJ1-4	TGCGCCAGCAGCCAAGGCTTACCCGCGCAACTGTTTTTT	CASSQGLPAQLFF
.	.	13	TRBV4-1	TRBJ2-6	TGCGCCAGCAGCGAATCTGGGGCCAACGTCCTGACTTTC	CASSESGANVLTF
.	.	14	TRBV19	TRBJ1-4	TGTGCCAGAACCTCACAGGGCGTAAATGAAAAACTGTTTTTT	CARTSQGVNEKLFF
TRBD2	.	14	TRBV4-1	TRBJ2-7	TGCGCCAGCAGCCGCGGGGGGACCTCCTACGAGCAGTACTTC	CASSRGGTSYEQYF
.	once	13	TRBV6-1	TRBJ1-1	TGTGCCAGCAGGGAGGTAAGAACTCATGAAGCTTTCTTT	CASREVRTHEAFF
.	.	15	TRBV19	TRBJ2-7	TGTGCCAGTAGTATTTGGGGGGAGGCAACCTACGAGCAGTACTTC	CASSIWGEATYEQYF
.	.	16	TRBV11-2	TRBJ1-3	TGTGCCAGCAGCTTAGGACCCCTGTCTACTGGAAACACCATATATTTT	CASSLGPLSTGNTIYF
.	once	12	TRBV30	TRBJ1-4	TGTGCCTGGAGGGGGTTCGGGGAAAAACTGTTTTTT	CAWRGFGEKLFF
.	.	15	TRBV6-6	TRBJ1-2	TGTGCCAGCAGTTACTCCAACTCAGGAAACTATGGCTACACCTTC	CASSYSNSGNYGYTF
TRBD2	.	17	TRBV5-3	TRBJ2-1	TGTGCCAGAAGCTTGACTAGGACTAGCGGGAGTCAAAATGAGCAGTTCTTC	CARSLTRTSGSQNEQFF
.	.	15	TRBV4-2	TRBJ2-7	TGTGCCAGCAGCCAAGAGGACCGGCGGGGCTACGAGCAGTACTTC	CASSQEDRRGYEQYF
.	once	15	TRBV18	TRBJ2-1	TGTGCCAGCTCACCGCCGGGACTCGAGACCAATGAGCAGTTCTTC	CASSPPGLETNEQFF
TRBD1	once	13	TRBV19	TRBJ2-4	TGTGCCACCCTAGACAGGGACAAAAACATTCAGTACTTC	CATLDRDKNIQYF
TRBD2	.	13	TRBV18	TRBJ2-3	TGTGCCAGCTCACCGCGGGGGGCAGATACGCAGTATTTT	CASSPRGADTQYF
TRBD2	.	18	TRBV28	TRBJ2-1	TGTGCCAATCCCCGACTAGCGGGAGGTCGAAGCTCCTACAATGAGCAGTTCTTC	CANPRLAGGRSSYNEQFF
.	.	14	TRBV7-2	TRBJ1-1	TGTGCCAGCAGCTTGGGCAGGGCGAACACTGAAGCTTTCTTT	CASSLGRANTEAFF
TRBD1	.	14	TRBV29-1	TRBJ1-2	TGCAGCGTATCAAGACAGGGAACGGGCTATGGCTACACCTTC	CSVSRQGTGYGYTF
.	.	16	TRBV19	TRBJ2-2	TGTGCCAGTAGTATAGGCGGGGCACCGAACACCGGGGAGCTGTTTTTT	CASSIGGAPNTGELFF
.	.	14	TRBV27	TRBJ1-5	TGTGCCAGCAGTTTATCTGTAGGAGGTCAGCCCCAGCATTTT	CASSLSVGGQPQHF
TRBD1	.	13	TRBV27	TRBJ2-7	TGTGCCAGCAGCCGGGACAGGTCCTACGAGCAGTACTTC	CASSRDRSYEQYF
.	.	15	TRBV30	TRBJ2-3	TGTGCCTGGAAAGGTGGGAGACTTCCCGCGGATACGCAGTATTTT	CAWKGGRLPADTQYF
.	.	14	TRBV2	TRBJ2-2	TGTGCCAGCATCCTACAAACAGGGCCCGGGGAGCTGTTTTTT	CASILQTGPGELFF
TRBD1	.	14	TRBV10-3	TRBJ1-5	TGTGCCATCAGTGGGGGACAGGGAGGAAAGCCCCAGCATTTT	CAISGGQGGKPQHF